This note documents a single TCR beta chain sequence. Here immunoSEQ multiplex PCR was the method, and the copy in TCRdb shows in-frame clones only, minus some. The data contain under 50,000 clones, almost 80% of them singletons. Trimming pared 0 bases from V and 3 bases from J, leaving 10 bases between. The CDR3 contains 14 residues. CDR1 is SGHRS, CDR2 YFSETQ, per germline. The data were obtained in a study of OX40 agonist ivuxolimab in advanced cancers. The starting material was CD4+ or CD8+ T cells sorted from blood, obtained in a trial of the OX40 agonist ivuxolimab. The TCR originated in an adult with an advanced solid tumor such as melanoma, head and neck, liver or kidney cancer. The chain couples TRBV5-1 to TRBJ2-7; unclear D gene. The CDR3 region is CASSLEGWGYEQYF. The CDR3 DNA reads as TGCGCCAGCAGCTTGGAGGGCTGGGGCTACGAGCAGTACTTC.